The 2 T cell receptor beta chains reported below all come from one sample, sequenced in a study of blood T cell repertoires in COVID-19 (dated by TCRdb to the early 2020s). Libraries were built with the immunoSEQ multiplex PCR assay. TCRdb retrieved this table from immuneACCESS and kept in-frame rearrangements only. Not all clones are present; in checked studies, unresolved V genes account for under half, and no reason is known for the remainder. The sample has around 250,000 clones on record, about four fifths of them singletons. About 5% of the sample is taken by the ten largest. The sample comprised PBMCs or T cells enriched from blood (not recorded which). The receptors come from a man aged 35-49 years who had been exposed to COVID-19.

The chain links TRBV15 to TRBJ1-2; 10 positions match TRBD1. Germline V lookup: CDR1 LNHNV, CDR2 YYDKDF (reference sequence). The length of the CDR3 is 17 residues. V lost 0 bases to trimming and J lost 8 bases; unmatched junction nucleotides: 12. The CDR3 protein is CATSRDITGTGAGGYTF. The CDR3 nucleotides read TGTGCCACCAGCAGAGATATTACGGGGACAGGGGCCGGGGGCTACACCTTC.

The V gene is TRBV27, the J gene TRBJ2-1; 11 nucleotides line up with TRBD2. Germline CDR1 is MNHEY and CDR2 is SMNVEV (reference sequence). V lost 8 bases and J lost 6; bases outside the gene matches: 6. The CDR3 totals 14 residues. The CDR3 loop is CASGSGRARNEQFF. CDR3 nucleotides: TGTGCCAGCGGTAGCGGGAGGGCCCGCAATGAGCAGTTCTTC.